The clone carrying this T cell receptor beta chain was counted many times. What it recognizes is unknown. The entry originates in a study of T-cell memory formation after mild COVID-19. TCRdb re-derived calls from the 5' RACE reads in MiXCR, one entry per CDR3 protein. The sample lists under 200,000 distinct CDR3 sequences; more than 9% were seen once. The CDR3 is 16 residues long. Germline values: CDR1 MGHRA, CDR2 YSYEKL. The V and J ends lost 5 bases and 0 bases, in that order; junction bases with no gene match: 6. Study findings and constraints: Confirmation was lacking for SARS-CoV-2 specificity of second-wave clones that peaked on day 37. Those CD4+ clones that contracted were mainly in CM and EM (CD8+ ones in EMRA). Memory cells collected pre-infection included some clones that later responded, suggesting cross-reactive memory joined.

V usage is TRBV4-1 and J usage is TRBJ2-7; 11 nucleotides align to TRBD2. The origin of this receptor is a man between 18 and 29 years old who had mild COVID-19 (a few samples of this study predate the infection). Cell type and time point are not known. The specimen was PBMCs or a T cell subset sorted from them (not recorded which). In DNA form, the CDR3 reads TGCGCCAGCAGCTCCCGACTAGCGGGGAGCTCCTACGAGCAGTACGTC. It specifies CASSSRLAGSSYEQYV.